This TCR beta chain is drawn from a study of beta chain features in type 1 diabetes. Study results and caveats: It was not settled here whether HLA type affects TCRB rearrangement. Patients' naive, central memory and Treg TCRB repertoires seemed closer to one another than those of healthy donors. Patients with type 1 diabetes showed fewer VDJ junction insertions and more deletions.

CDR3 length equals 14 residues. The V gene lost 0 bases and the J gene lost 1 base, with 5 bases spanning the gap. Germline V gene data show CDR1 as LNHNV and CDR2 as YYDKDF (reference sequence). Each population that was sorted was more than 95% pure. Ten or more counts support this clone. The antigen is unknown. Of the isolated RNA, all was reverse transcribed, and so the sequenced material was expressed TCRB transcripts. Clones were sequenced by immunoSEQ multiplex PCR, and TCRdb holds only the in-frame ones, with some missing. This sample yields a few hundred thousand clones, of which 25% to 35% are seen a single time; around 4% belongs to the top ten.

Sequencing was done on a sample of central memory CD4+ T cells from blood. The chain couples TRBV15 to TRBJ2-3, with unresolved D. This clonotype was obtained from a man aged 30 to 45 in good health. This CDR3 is CATSRDAGTDTQYF. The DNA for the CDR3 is TGTGCCACCAGCAGAGATGCAGGCACAGATACGCAGTATTTT. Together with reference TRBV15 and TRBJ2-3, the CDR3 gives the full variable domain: DAMVIQNPRYQVTQFGKPVTLSCSQTLNHNVMYWYQQKSSQAPKLLFHYYDKDFNNEADTPDNFQSRRPNTSFCFLDIRSPGLGDTAMYLCATSRDAGTDTQYFGPGTRLTVL.